This TCR beta chain was documented in a study of T-cell reconstitution after alpha-beta-depleted transplantation in children. Study-wide findings and caveats: Recipient T cells and thymic progenitors that survived gave rise to the high TCRbeta diversity observed at day 60 in some patients. T-cell counts and diversity at one year post-transplant came mainly from newly produced T cells.

Unique molecular identifiers were incorporated into the prepared TCRbeta library. A single record per CDR3 protein comes from TCRdb applying MiXCR to the PCR reads. Here the sample spans approximately 1,000,000 distinct CDR3 sequences, about 26% being singletons. The ends were cut back, 1 base at V and 0 bases at J, with 12 bases in the middle. The V gene's germline CDR1 is SGDLS and CDR2 YYNGEE. This CDR3 is built from 16 residues. Turning to this clonotype: The antigen remains unidentified.

V and J are TRBV9 and TRBJ2-3; D may be TRBD1 (6 bases). This specimen consisted of PBMCs, mostly from graft donor cells, obtained 360 days after TCRalphabeta/CD19-depleted stem cell transplant. The receptor comes from a boy under two years old who had a stem cell transplant for SCID, so the T cells may come from the graft donor. In nucleotides, the CDR3 is TGTGCCAGCAGCGTACTGGGGGCCCCTAGCACAGATACGCAGTATTTT. Protein product: CASSVLGAPSTDTQYF.